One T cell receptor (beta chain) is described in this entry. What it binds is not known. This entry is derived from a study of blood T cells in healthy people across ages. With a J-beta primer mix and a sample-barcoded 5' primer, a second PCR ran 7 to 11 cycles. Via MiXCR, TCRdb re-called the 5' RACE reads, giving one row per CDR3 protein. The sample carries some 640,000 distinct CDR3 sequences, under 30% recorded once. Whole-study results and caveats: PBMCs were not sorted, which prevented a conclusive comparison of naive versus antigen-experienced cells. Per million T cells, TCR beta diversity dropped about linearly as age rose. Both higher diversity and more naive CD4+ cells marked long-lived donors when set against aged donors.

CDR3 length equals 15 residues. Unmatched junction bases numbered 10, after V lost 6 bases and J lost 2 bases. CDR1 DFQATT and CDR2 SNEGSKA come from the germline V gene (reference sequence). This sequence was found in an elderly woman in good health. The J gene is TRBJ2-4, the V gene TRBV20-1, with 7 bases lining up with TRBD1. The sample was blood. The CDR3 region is CSANGQDVTKNIQYF. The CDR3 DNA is TGCAGTGCCAATGGACAGGACGTAACCAAAAACATTCAGTACTTC.